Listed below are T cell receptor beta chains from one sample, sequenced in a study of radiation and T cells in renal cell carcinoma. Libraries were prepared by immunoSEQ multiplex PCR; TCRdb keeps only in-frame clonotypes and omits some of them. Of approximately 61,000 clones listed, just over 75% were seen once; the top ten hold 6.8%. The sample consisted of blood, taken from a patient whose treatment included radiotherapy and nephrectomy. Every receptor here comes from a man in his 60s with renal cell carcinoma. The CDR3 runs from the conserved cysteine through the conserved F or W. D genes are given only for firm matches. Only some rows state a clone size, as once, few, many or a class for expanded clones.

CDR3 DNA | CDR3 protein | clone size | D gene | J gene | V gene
TGCGCCAGCAGCTTGGTTGGACGAGGAAACACCATATATTTT | CASSLVGRGNTIYF | NA | NA | TRBJ1-3 | TRBV5-1
TGTGCCAGCAGTCTCGACAGGGGATACAATGAGCAGTTCTTC | CASSLDRGYNEQFF | NA | TRBD1 | TRBJ2-1 | TRBV27
TGTGCCAGCAGTCGACAGGAAGACTATGGCTACACCTTC | CASSRQEDYGYTF | NA | NA | TRBJ1-2 | TRBV28
TGCGCCAGCAGCCATGGACTAGCGGGCCTCTACGAGCAGTACTTC | CASSHGLAGLYEQYF | NA | TRBD2 | TRBJ2-7 | TRBV4-3
TGCGCCAGCAGCTTGGCCTCATTCACAGATACGCAGTATTTT | CASSLASFTDTQYF | NA | NA | TRBJ2-3 | TRBV5-1
TGTGCCTGGAGTGTACGAAGCGGGATCGATGAGCAGTTCTTC | CAWSVRSGIDEQFF | few | TRBD2 | TRBJ2-1 | TRBV30
TGTGCCAGCAACCCGGTAGGCATAGGGACTGAAGCTTTCTTT | CASNPVGIGTEAFF | few | NA | TRBJ1-1 | TRBV7-9
TGTGCCAGCAGCTTAGGGGAGTATAACTACAATGAGCAGTTCTTC | CASSLGEYNYNEQFF | once | NA | TRBJ2-1 | TRBV11-2
TGTGCCAGTAGTAGTTTATCAGGGTTAGGAGAGACCCAGTACTTC | CASSSLSGLGETQYF | few | NA | TRBJ2-5 | TRBV19
TGTGCCAGCAGCTTATTTGGGACCGGTGGCACTGAAGCTTTCTTT | CASSLFGTGGTEAFF | NA | NA | TRBJ1-1 | TRBV7-9
TGTGCCAGCAGCGTAGGCCAACTCAGGTCACCCCTCCACTTT | CASSVGQLRSPLHF | NA | NA | TRBJ1-6 | TRBV9
TGTGCCAGCAGCCCCTACACCACCGGGGAGCTGTTTTTT | CASSPYTTGELFF | NA | NA | TRBJ2-2 | TRBV5-6
TGTGCCAGCAGGGGGTTTTCCCGCCAGGATGCGCAGTATTTT | CASRGFSRQDAQYF | NA | NA | TRBJ2-3 | TRBV7-9
TGTGCCTGGAGTGGAGGGCTGGGGGTGAGGAGCACTGAAGCTTTCTTT | CAWSGGLGVRSTEAFF | few | NA | TRBJ1-1 | TRBV30
TGTGCCAGCACCTCCGTGAGACAGGGGCTGGGCAATCAGCCCCAGCATTTT | CASTSVRQGLGNQPQHF | NA | TRBD1 | TRBJ1-5 | TRBV27